These 27 T cell receptor beta chains originate from one sample sequenced in a study of beta chain features in type 1 diabetes. Expressed TCRB transcripts were sequenced because the entire RNA isolate underwent reverse transcription. Sequencing used immunoSEQ multiplex PCR; TCRdb keeps in-frame clones, though not all of them. The table shows under 900,000 clones, with under 20% occurring only once. Sequencing input: naive CD4+ T cells from blood. Receptor source: a woman younger than 30 in good health.

Worth noting for this clone: One junction end does not reproduce the germline sequence, and a read error may be involved. The rearrangement joins TRBV15 to TRBJ2-1; 7 nucleotides line up with TRBD2. The CDR3 runs to 17 residues. Looked up from germline, CDR1 is LNHNV and CDR2 is YYDKDF (reference sequence). CDR3 nucleotide sequence: TGTACCACCAGCAGTGGTCTAGCGGTCTCGTCCTACAATGAGCAGTTCTTC. It specifies CTTSSGLAVSSYNEQFF.

The CDR3 coding sequence is TGTGCCGGGCAGTGGGTTCCAAGCTCCTACAATGAGCAGTTCTTC. Its protein is CAGQWVPSSYNEQFF. This chain uses TRBV9 with TRBJ2-1; D is unresolved. The length of the CDR3 is 15 residues. In germline, CDR1 is SGDLS, CDR2 YYNGEE. With 10 bases removed from V and 0 bases from J, the gap between germline ends came to 17 bases.

This clone has only a few counts. CDR3 in amino acids: CATQLQGYGYTF. CDR3 DNA: TGTGCCACTCAACTACAGGGGTATGGCTACACCTTC. The V and J genes are TRBV19 and TRBJ1-2; 7 bases are a match to TRBD1. V was clipped by 10 bases and J by 5 bases; unmatched bases: 7. The CDR3 runs 12 residues. The germline gives CDR1 LNHDA, CDR2 SQIVND (reference sequence).

This clone appeared a few times. V usage is TRBV7-9 and J usage is TRBJ2-7, with D perhaps TRBD2 (6 bases). The CDR3 extends over 13 amino acids. The V gene's germline CDR1 is SEHNR and CDR2 FQNEAQ (reference sequence). Trimming stripped 5 bases from V and 5 bases from J, with 13 bases between. The DNA of the CDR3 is TGTGCCAGCAGCCTTTTGCGGGGCCACGAGCAGTACTTC. Its protein is CASSLLRGHEQYF.

This clone was seen more than once but under ten times. This chain uses TRBV15 with TRBJ1-2; D possibly corresponds to TRBD1 (6 bases). Germline CDR1 is LNHNV and CDR2 is YYDKDF (reference sequence). The CDR3 consists of 12 residues. Trimming removed 4 bases at V and 10 bases at J, with 13 bases between. CDR3 loop: CATSTVGGTYTF. The CDR3 DNA is TGTGCCACCAGCACGGTGGGGGGCACCTACACCTTC. Full variable domain (outside the CDR3, taken from reference TRBV15 and TRBJ1-2): DAMVIQNPRYQVTQFGKPVTLSCSQTLNHNVMYWYQQKSSQAPKLLFHYYDKDFNNEADTPDNFQSRRPNTSFCFLDIRSPGLGDTAMYLCATSTVGGTYTFGSGTRLTVV.

This clone was found a few times. The CDR3 DNA sequence: TGTGCCAGCAGTGATCAGGGGTTAATCTACGAGCAGTACTTC. It specifies CASSDQGLIYEQYF. The chain recombines TRBV2 with TRBJ2-7; TRBD1 is a possible D gene (6 bases). V shed 3 bases and J shed 3 bases, with 12 bases lying between them. The CDR3 runs 14 residues. The V gene's germline CDR1 is SNHLY and CDR2 FYNNEI. Variable domain in full (rest from reference TRBV2 and TRBJ2-7): EPEVTQTPSHQVTQMGQEVILRCVPISNHLYFYWYRQILGQKVEFLVSFYNNEISEKSEIFDDQFSVERPDGSNFTLKIRSTKLEDSAMYFCASSDQGLIYEQYFGPGTRLTVT.

A remark on this clone: The identical CDR3 is also encoded by other nucleotide sequences in the sample. The J gene is TRBJ1-4, the V gene TRBV6-5, with D possibly being TRBD1 (5 bases). V was pared by 2 bases and J by 5 bases, with 9 bases between. CDR1 MNHEY and CDR2 SVGAGI come from the germline V gene. This CDR3 comprises 14 residues. The CDR3 DNA is TGTGCCAGCAGTTACGGGGGATCGAATGAAAAACTGTTTTTT. This codes for CASSYGGSNEKLFF.

The chain joins TRBV14 to TRBJ1-4, with TRBD1 as a possible D gene (5 bases). The CDR3 extends over 15 amino acids. Trimming shortened V by 4 bases and J by 4 bases, and 13 bases separated the two germline ends. Per the germline V gene, CDR1 is SGHDN and CDR2 is FVKESK. The CDR3 bases are TGTGCCAGCAGCCCTTCAGGGAGGCTTAATGAAAAACTGTTTTTT. The encoded protein is CASSPSGRLNEKLFF.

For this clone: Mismatch with germline at one junction end may stem from a read error. This chain uses TRBV28 with TRBJ2-1; D not certain. There are 11 residues in the CDR3. Germline values: CDR1 MDHEN, CDR2 SYDVKM. CDR3 protein: CASTSDNEQFF. For the CDR3, the DNA is TGTGCCAGCACCTCCGACAATGAGCAGTTCTTC. Combining the CDR3 with reference TRBV28 and TRBJ2-1 gives the whole variable domain DVKVTQSSRYLVKRTGEKVFLECVQDMDHENMFWYRQDPGLGLRLIYFSYDVKMKEKGDIPEGYSVSREKKERFSLILESASTNQTSMYLCASTSDNEQFFGPGTRLTVL.

The chain uses TRBV2 and TRBJ2-4; no firm D call. The CDR3 consists of 13 residues. Germline V gene lookup returns CDR1 SNHLY and CDR2 FYNNEI. Trimming pared 6 bases from V and 0 bases from J, leaving 6 bases between. The CDR3 coding sequence is TGTGCCAGCAGGCGACTAGCCAAAAACATTCAGTACTTC. This sequence encodes CASRRLAKNIQYF.

This clone was observed a few times. Different DNA sequences within this sample yield the same CDR3. The rearrangement joins TRBV5-1 to TRBJ2-5; D is unresolved. Germline V lookup: CDR1 SGHRS, CDR2 YFSETQ. V shed 0 bases and J shed 1 base, with 4 bases lying between them. The CDR3 is 13 residues long. The CDR3 loop reads CASSLATQETQYF. For the CDR3, the DNA is TGCGCCAGCAGCTTGGCCACCCAAGAGACCCAGTACTTC.

This clone was recorded a few times. The chain is built from TRBV5-1 and TRBJ2-3; 7 nucleotides line up with TRBD2. The V segment lost 4 bases and the J segment 3 bases; nucleotides outside the gene matches: 11. The CDR3 contains 16 residues. The germline V gene encodes CDR1 SGHRS and CDR2 YFSETQ. CDR3 nucleotides: TGCGCCAGCAGCCCGTTAACTAGCGTGAGAACAGATACGCAGTATTTT. Protein product: CASSPLTSVRTDTQYF. The entire variable domain, with the rest obtained from reference TRBV5-1 and TRBJ2-3, is as follows: KAGVTQTPRYLIKTRGQQVTLSCSPISGHRSVSWYQQTPGQGLQFLFEYFSETQRNKGNFPGRFSGRQFSNSRSEMNVSTLELGDSALYLCASSPLTSVRTDTQYFGPGTRLTVL.

The chain carries TRBV29-1 and TRBJ2-3; D may match TRBD1 or TRBD2 (5 bases each). The length of the CDR3 is 11 residues. Germline V gene lookup returns CDR1 SQVTM and CDR2 ANQGSEA. V lost 4 bases to trimming and J lost 4 bases, with 6 bases between them. The CDR3 sequence: CSVVGADTQYF. Here the CDR3 DNA reads TGCAGCGTTGTGGGGGCAGATACGCAGTATTTT.

The chain carries TRBV5-1 and TRBJ2-2; 7 bases agree with TRBD1. This CDR3 contains 16 residues. Trimming removed 2 bases from V and 4 bases from J; junction bases left unmatched: 8. Germline loops: CDR1 SGHRS, CDR2 YFSETQ. CDR3: CASSFPSGQSTGELFF. The CDR3 nucleotides are TGCGCCAGCAGCTTTCCCTCGGGACAGTCCACCGGGGAGCTGTTTTTT.

The genes are TRBV7-2 and TRBJ2-2; 10 bases match TRBD2. V trimming: 5 bases; J trimming: 5 bases; junction bases outside the gene matches: 8. The germline gives CDR1 SGHTA, CDR2 FQGNSA. The CDR3 extends over 16 amino acids. CDR3 coding DNA: TGTGCCAGCAGCCCCGGCGTAGCGGGAGGAACCGGGGAGCTGTTTTTT. Its translation is CASSPGVAGGTGELFF.

This clone was found a few times. V gene TRBV5-6 combines with J gene TRBJ2-7; D may match TRBD1 or TRBD2 (5 bases each). CDR1 is SGHDT, CDR2 YYEEEE, per germline. This CDR3 comprises 13 residues. Between the trimmed V and J ends, which lost 3 bases and 9 bases, there was a span of 16 bases. For the CDR3, the DNA is TGTGCCAGCAGCTCGGGACCAAACCTGAGGCAGTACTTC. Translation: CASSSGPNLRQYF.

The genes are TRBV5-4 and TRBJ1-2; TRBD1 matches 9 bases. With 4 bases clipped from V and 3 bases from J, the junction kept 7 bases outside the gene matches. Germline assignment: CDR1 SGHNT and CDR2 YYREEE (reference sequence). The CDR3 contains 15 residues. CDR3: CASSRGTGRDYGYTF. The DNA of the CDR3 is TGTGCCAGCAGCCGGGGGACAGGGAGGGACTATGGCTACACCTTC. The variable domain in full, with the rest retrieved from reference TRBV5-4 and TRBJ1-2, is ETGVTQSPTHLIKTRGQQVTLRCSSQSGHNTVSWYQQALGQGPQFIFQYYREEENGRGNFPPRFSGLQFPNYSSELNVNALELDDSALYLCASSRGTGRDYGYTFGSGTRLTVV.

The table lists this clone with a few counts. The genes are TRBV29-1 and TRBJ2-1; no definite D call. V was trimmed by 3 bases and J by 3 bases, leaving 12 bases between them. CDR3 length equals 14 residues. Germline lookup yields CDR1 SQVTM and CDR2 ANQGSEA. The CDR3 protein is CSVDWGVGYNEQFF. CDR3 nucleotide sequence: TGCAGCGTTGATTGGGGTGTAGGCTACAATGAGCAGTTCTTC.

This clone occurred a few times. The chain carries TRBV28 and TRBJ1-5; possibly TRBD1 for D (6 bases). Germline V gene data show CDR1 as MDHEN and CDR2 as SYDVKM. Trimming took off 5 bases at V and 3 bases at J, with 11 bases between the two ends. This CDR3 contains 14 residues. CDR3 DNA sequence: TGTGCCAGCAGTCGGACAGTGAACAATCAGCCCCAGCATTTT. Amino acid sequence: CASSRTVNNQPQHF.

Remarks on this clone: One end of the junction varies from germline; a read error may be responsible. The chain employs TRBV18 and TRBJ1-1, with 9 bases that match TRBD1. The germline V gene has CDR1 KGHSH and CDR2 LQKENI. The length of the CDR3 is 14 residues. The CDR3 DNA is TGTGCCAGCTCTCCACAGGGGGCGGACACTGAAGCTTTCTTT. It codes for CASSPQGADTEAFF.

This clone was found once. The V call is TRBV7-9, the J call TRBJ2-5; 7 positions match TRBD2. V lost 1 base, J lost 2 bases, and 10 bases stayed unmatched. Germline values: CDR1 SEHNR, CDR2 FQNEAQ (reference sequence). The CDR3 is 17 residues long. CDR3 coding DNA: TGTGCCAGCAGCTTAGTGGGGAGGGGTGGGACGCAAGAGACCCAGTACTTC. This encodes CASSLVGRGGTQETQYF.

The chain recombines TRBV4-2 with TRBJ2-2; TRBD1 aligns across 8 bases. The J segment lost 1 base and the V segment lost 2 bases, leaving 6 bases of the junction unmatched. This CDR3 region has 17 residues. Per germline, CDR1 LGHNA and CDR2 YNFKEQ. The CDR3 DNA is TGTGCCAGCAGCCAAACAGGGGGGAGGCGGAACACCGGGGAGCTGTTTTTT. Protein product: CASSQTGGRRNTGELFF.

The rearrangement links TRBV19 to TRBJ2-1, with D perhaps TRBD1 (6 bases). Trimming left V 6 bases short and J 6 bases short, with 15 bases between. This CDR3 comprises 14 residues. CDR1 is LNHDA and CDR2 is SQIVND in the germline V gene (reference sequence). CDR3 sequence reads: CASRLSGAPNEQFF. The CDR3, as DNA: TGTGCCAGTAGGTTGTCAGGGGCGCCCAATGAGCAGTTCTTC.

V usage is TRBV28 and J usage is TRBJ2-3, with D uncertain. CDR1 is MDHEN, CDR2 SYDVKM, per germline. The CDR3 is 13 residues long. V gave up 4 bases and J gave up 9 bases, with 14 bases separating them. Here the CDR3 DNA reads TGTGCCAGCAGTTCGTACACGGGCACCACGCAGTATTTT. Protein sequence: CASSSYTGTTQYF. The complete variable domain, with remaining parts taken from reference TRBV28 and TRBJ2-3, reads DVKVTQSSRYLVKRTGEKVFLECVQDMDHENMFWYRQDPGLGLRLIYFSYDVKMKEKGDIPEGYSVSREKKERFSLILESASTNQTSMYLCASSSYTGTTQYFGPGTRLTVL.

Only a few counts were recorded for this clone. The V gene is TRBV5-6, the J gene TRBJ2-3, with TRBD1 identical over 7 bases. V dropped 0 bases and J dropped 3; count of bases not matched to a gene: 7. This CDR3 has 16 amino acids. The germline V gene has CDR1 SGHDT and CDR2 YYEEEE. CDR3 protein: CASSLALTGRTDTQYF. CDR3 DNA: TGTGCCAGCAGCTTGGCCCTGACAGGGAGAACAGATACGCAGTATTTT. The whole variable domain, remainder taken from reference TRBV5-6 and TRBJ2-3, is DAGVTQSPTHLIKTRGQQVTLRCSPKSGHDTVSWYQQALGQGPQFIFQYYEEEERQRGNFPDRFSGHQFPNYSSELNVNALLLGDSALYLCASSLALTGRTDTQYFGPGTRLTVL.

J is TRBJ2-1 and V is TRBV7-6; 9 nucleotides align to TRBD2. Germline values: CDR1 SGHVS, CDR2 FNYEAQ. The CDR3 runs 14 residues. The V and J ends lost 1 base and 8 bases, in that order; junction bases with no gene match: 3. CDR3 DNA sequence: TGTGCCAGCAGCTTAGAGGCTAGCGGGGATGAGCAGTTCTTC. Translation gives CASSLEASGDEQFF.

In this sample, this clone turned up a few times. The chain couples TRBV19 to TRBJ2-5; tentatively, D is TRBD1 (5 bases). The germline CDR1 and CDR2 sequences are LNHDA and SQIVND (reference sequence). V lost 3 bases to trimming and J lost 3 bases, with 11 bases between them. This CDR3 comprises 14 residues. The CDR3 loop reads CASSIRGLEETQYF. The CDR3 DNA reads as TGTGCCAGTAGTATTAGGGGATTGGAAGAGACCCAGTACTTC.